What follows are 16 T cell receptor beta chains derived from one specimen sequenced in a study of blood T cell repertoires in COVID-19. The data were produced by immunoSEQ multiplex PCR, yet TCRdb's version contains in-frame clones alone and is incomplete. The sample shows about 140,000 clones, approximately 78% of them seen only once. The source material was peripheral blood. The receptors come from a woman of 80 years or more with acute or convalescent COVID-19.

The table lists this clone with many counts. The CDR3 spells CASSPQGQGRKLFF. The CDR3 nucleotides read TGCGCCAGCAGCCCCCAAGGACAGGGGCGAAAACTGTTTTTT. The chain recombines TRBV4-1 with TRBJ1-4; 9 bases align to TRBD1. CDR3 length: 14 residues. V trimming: 4 bases; J trimming: 10 bases; junction bases outside the gene matches: 7. Germline CDR1 is MGHRA and CDR2 is YSYEKL.

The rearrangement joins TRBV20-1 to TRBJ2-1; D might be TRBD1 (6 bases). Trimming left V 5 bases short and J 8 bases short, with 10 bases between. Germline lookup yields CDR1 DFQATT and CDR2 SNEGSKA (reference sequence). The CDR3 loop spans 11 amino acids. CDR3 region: CSAPGVHEQFF. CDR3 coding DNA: TGCAGTGCTCCAGGGGTTCATGAGCAGTTCTTC.

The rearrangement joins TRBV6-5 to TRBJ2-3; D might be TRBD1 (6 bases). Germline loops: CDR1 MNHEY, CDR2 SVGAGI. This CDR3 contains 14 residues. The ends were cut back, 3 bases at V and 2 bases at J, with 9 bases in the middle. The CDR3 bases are TGTGCCAGCAGTTATAGGACAGCCACAGATACGCAGTATTTT. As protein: CASSYRTATDTQYF.

DNA for the CDR3: TGCGCCAGCAGCCAATGGACTACTCCAATGATCTACGAGCAGTACTTC. Encoded protein: CASSQWTTPMIYEQYF. V is TRBV4-1 and J is TRBJ2-7; the D gene is possibly TRBD2 (6 bases). This CDR3 comprises 16 residues. In germline, CDR1 is MGHRA, CDR2 YSYEKL. Trimming removed 2 bases at V and 3 bases at J, with 17 bases between.

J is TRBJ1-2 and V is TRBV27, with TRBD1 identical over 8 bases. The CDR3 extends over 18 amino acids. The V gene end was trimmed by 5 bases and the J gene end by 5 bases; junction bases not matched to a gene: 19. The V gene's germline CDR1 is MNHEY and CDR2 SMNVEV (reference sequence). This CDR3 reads CASSPYGQGGHITYGYTF. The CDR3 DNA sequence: TGTGCCAGCAGTCCTTACGGACAGGGTGGCCATATCACATATGGCTACACCTTC.

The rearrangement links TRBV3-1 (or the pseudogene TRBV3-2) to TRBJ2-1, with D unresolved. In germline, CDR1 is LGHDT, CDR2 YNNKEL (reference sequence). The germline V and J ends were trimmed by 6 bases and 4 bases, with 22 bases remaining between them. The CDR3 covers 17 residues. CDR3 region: CASRPRPQPRLYNEQFF. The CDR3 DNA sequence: TGTGCCAGCAGACCTCGGCCGCAACCGAGACTGTACAATGAGCAGTTCTTC.

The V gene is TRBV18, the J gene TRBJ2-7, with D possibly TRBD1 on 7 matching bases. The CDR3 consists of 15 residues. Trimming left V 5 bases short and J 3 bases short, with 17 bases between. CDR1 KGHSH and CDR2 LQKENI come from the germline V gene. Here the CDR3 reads CASSSDREAFYEQYF. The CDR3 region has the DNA TGTGCCAGCTCATCTGACAGGGAGGCTTTCTACGAGCAGTACTTC.

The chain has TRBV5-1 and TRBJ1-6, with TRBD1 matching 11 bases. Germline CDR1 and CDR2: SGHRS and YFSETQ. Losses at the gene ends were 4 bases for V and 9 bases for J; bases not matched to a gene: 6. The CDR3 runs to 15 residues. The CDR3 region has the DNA TGCGCCAGCAGCGCCGGACAGGGGGCTAGTTCACCCCTCCACTTT. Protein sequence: CASSAGQGASSPLHF.

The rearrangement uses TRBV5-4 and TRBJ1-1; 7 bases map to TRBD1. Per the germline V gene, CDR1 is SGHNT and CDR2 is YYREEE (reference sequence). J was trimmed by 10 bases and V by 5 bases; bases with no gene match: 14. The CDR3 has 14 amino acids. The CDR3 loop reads CASSPGWDSGVAFF. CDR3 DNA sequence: TGTGCCAGCAGTCCAGGTTGGGACAGCGGTGTAGCTTTCTTT.

CDR3 nucleotides: TGTGCCAGCAGTTCCCCCAGGACAGGGGGCTCCTACGAGCAGTACTTC. Protein: CASSSPRTGGSYEQYF. The chain is built from TRBV28 and TRBJ2-7, with 10 bases identical to TRBD1. J was trimmed by 0 bases and V by 4 bases; bases with no gene match: 6. Per germline, CDR1 MDHEN and CDR2 SYDVKM. CDR3 length equals 16 residues.

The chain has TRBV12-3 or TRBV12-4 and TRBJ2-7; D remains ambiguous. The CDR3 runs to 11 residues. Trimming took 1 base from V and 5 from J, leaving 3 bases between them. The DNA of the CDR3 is TGTGCCAGCAGTTTAGGGCACGAGCAGTACTTC. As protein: CASSLGHEQYF.

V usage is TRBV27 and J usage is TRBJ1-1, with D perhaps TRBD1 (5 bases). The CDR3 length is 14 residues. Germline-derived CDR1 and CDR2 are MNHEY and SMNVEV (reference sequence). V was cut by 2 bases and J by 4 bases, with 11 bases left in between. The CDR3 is CASSLTTGGTEAFF. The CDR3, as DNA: TGTGCCAGCAGTTTAACCACAGGTGGCACTGAAGCTTTCTTT.

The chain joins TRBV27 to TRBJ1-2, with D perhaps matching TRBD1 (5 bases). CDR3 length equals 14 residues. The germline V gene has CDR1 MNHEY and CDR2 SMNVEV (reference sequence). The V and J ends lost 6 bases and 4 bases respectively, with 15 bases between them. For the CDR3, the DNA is TGTGCCAGCAGCCTCGGTCAGGGACTCTATGGCTACACCTTC. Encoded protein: CASSLGQGLYGYTF.

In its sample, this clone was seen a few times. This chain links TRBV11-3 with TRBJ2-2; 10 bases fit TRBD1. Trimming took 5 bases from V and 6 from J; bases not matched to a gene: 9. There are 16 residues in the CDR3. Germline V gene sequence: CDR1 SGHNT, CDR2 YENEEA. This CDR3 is CASSPGTGEGAGELFF. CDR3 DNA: TGTGCCAGCAGCCCCGGGACAGGGGAAGGAGCCGGGGAGCTGTTTTTT.

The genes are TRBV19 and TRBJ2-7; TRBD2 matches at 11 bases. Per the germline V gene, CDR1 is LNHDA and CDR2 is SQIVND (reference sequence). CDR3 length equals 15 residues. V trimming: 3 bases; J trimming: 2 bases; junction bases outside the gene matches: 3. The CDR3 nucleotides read TGTGCCAGTAGTATTGGGACTAGCGGCGCCTACGAGCAGTACTTC. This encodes CASSIGTSGAYEQYF.

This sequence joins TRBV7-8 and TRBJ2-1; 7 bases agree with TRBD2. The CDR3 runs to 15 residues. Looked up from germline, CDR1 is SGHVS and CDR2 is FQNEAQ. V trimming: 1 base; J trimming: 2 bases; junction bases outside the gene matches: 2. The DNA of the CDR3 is TGTGCCAGCAGCTTAGGAGGACTAGCCTACAATGAGCAGTTCTTC. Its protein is CASSLGGLAYNEQFF.